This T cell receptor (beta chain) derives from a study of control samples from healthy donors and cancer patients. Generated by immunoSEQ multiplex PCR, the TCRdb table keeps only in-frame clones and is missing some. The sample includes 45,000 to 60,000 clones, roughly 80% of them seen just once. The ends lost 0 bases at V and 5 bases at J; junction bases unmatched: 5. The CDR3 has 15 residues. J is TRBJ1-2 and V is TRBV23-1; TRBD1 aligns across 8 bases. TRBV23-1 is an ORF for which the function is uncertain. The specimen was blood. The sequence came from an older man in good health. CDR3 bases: TGCGCCAGCAGTCAATCTAACGACAGGGGTTATGGCTACACCTTC. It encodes CASSQSNDRGYGYTF.